The 27 T cell receptor beta chains presented below share a single source sample, sequenced in a study of blood T cell repertoires in COVID-19. The table came from immunoSEQ multiplex PCR; TCRdb's copy has only in-frame clones and leaves some out. The table shows roughly 300,000 clones, with approximately 92% occurring only once. Input material: PBMCs or T cells enriched from blood (not recorded which). The receptors were sampled from a woman aged 25 to 39 who had recovered from COVID-19.

The CDR3 DNA is TGTGCCAGCAGCCAAGTGTCAGGGGGAGGTCGGACTGAAGCTTTCTTT. This codes for CASSQVSGGGRTEAFF. V gene TRBV3-1 (or the pseudogene TRBV3-2) combines with J gene TRBJ1-1; 7 bases agree with TRBD1. The CDR3 is 16 amino acids. Per germline, CDR1 LGHDT and CDR2 YNNKEL (reference sequence). V trimming: 1 base; J trimming: 5 bases; junction bases outside the gene matches: 10.

The chain links TRBV11-3 to TRBJ2-1; TRBD1 matches 7 bases. Germline trimming cut 3 bases from V and 1 base from J; bases unmatched to any gene: 9. The CDR3 length is 17 residues. Germline V gene data show CDR1 as SGHNT and CDR2 as YENEEA. CDR3 nucleotide sequence: TGTGCCAGCAGCTTTACTCGGCGACAGGGTTCCTACAATGAGCAGTTCTTC. It translates to CASSFTRRQGSYNEQFF.

The V and J genes are TRBV5-4 and TRBJ2-3, with a possible D match to TRBD2 (6 bases). Germline assignment: CDR1 SGHNT and CDR2 YYREEE (reference sequence). CDR3 length: 15 amino acids. The V end lost 5 bases, the J end lost 5 bases, and 18 bases lay between the germline ends. The CDR3 DNA reads as TGTGCCAGCAGTTCGCGGGGCAGGGCCGAAGATACGCAGTATTTT. Protein sequence: CASSSRGRAEDTQYF.

This clone was found once. This rearrangement joins TRBV7-8 to TRBJ1-1, with a possible D match to TRBD1 (5 bases). Germline V CDR1 and CDR2: SGHVS, FQNEAQ. V gave up 5 bases and J gave up 0 bases, with 10 bases separating them. The CDR3 has 14 amino acids. DNA of the CDR3: TGTGCCAGCAGCCCAACAGGAATGAACACTGAAGCTTTCTTT. Translating gives CASSPTGMNTEAFF.

This chain links TRBV4-1 with TRBJ2-4, with 7 positions matching TRBD1. CDR1 is MGHRA, CDR2 YSYEKL, per germline. Trimming cost V 0 bases and J 0 bases; bases outside gene matches: 8. The CDR3 is 18 amino acids. Here the CDR3 DNA reads TGCGCCAGCAGCCAAGATTTTGACAGGGCAGTAGCCAAAAACATTCAGTACTTC. It encodes CASSQDFDRAVAKNIQYF.

The chain is built from TRBV28 and TRBJ1-2; 7 nucleotides match TRBD1. Germline CDR1 MDHEN, CDR2 SYDVKM. J gave up 2 bases and V 6 bases, and 12 bases lay outside the gene matches. The CDR3 covers 16 residues. CDR3 nucleotides: TGTGCCAGCAGCCGACAGGGCCCCCCTTTAAACTATGGCTACACCTTC. This gives the protein CASSRQGPPLNYGYTF.

The gene calls are TRBV11-2 and TRBJ2-1, with 9 bases fitting TRBD2. V was pared by 4 bases and J by 9 bases, with 13 bases of the junction left unmatched. The CDR3 length is 16 residues. Germline values: CDR1 SGHAT, CDR2 FQNNGV. CDR3 bases: TGTGCCAGCAGCTCTTTGCTGGCGGGAGGGGGTAGTGAGCAGTTCTTC. Amino acids: CASSSLLAGGGSEQFF. Together with reference TRBV11-2 and TRBJ2-1, the CDR3 gives the full variable domain: EAGVAQSPRYKIIEKRQSVAFWCNPISGHATLYWYQQILGQGPKLLIQFQNNGVVDDSQLPKDRFSAERLKGVDSTLKIQPAKLEDSAVYLCASSSLLAGGGSEQFFGPGTRLTVL.

This clone was found once. This sequence joins TRBV4-3 and TRBJ2-1; 9 bases are a match to TRBD2. The germline V gene encodes CDR1 LGHNA and CDR2 YSLEER. Germline trimming cut 0 bases from V and 2 bases from J; bases unmatched to any gene: 5. This CDR3 comprises 17 residues. The CDR3 loop is CASSQDVAGVPYNEQFF. DNA of the CDR3: TGCGCCAGCAGCCAAGATGTAGCGGGAGTACCCTACAATGAGCAGTTCTTC.

The CDR3 DNA follows: TGTGCCAGCAGTTCAGGAGGGGTTGGAAGTCAGCCCCAGCATTTT. Residues: CASSSGGVGSQPQHF. The gene calls are TRBV28 and TRBJ1-5, with D tentatively TRBD1 (5 bases). CDR3 length: 15 amino acids. The ends were cut back, 4 bases at V and 6 bases at J, with 16 bases in the middle. Looked up from germline, CDR1 is MDHEN and CDR2 is SYDVKM.

The chain has TRBV5-6 and TRBJ2-6; D unclear. V lost 0 bases, J lost 1 base, and 14 bases lay in between. CDR3 length equals 18 residues. CDR1 is SGHDT, CDR2 YYEEEE, per germline. The chain's CDR3 is CASSLGQSLNSGANVLTF. The CDR3 DNA follows: TGTGCCAGCAGCTTGGGGCAGTCATTGAATTCTGGGGCCAACGTCCTGACTTTC.

The chain combines TRBV3-1 (or the pseudogene TRBV3-2) with TRBJ2-7; D possibly corresponds to TRBD2 (5 bases). The CDR3 is 15 residues long. V lost 0 bases and J 0 bases, leaving 9 bases between the germline ends. Germline assignment: CDR1 LGHDT and CDR2 YNNKEL (reference sequence). This CDR3 is CASSQDRLYSYEQYF. CDR3 nucleotide sequence: TGTGCCAGCAGCCAAGATAGACTATACTCCTACGAGCAGTACTTC.

The genes are TRBV5-6 and TRBJ2-1, with 10 positions matching TRBD2. Germline V gene sequence: CDR1 SGHDT, CDR2 YYEEEE. This CDR3 contains 15 residues. With V trimmed by 0 bases and J by 9 bases, 6 bases remained unmatched. The CDR3: CASSLGGLAAGEQFF. The CDR3 DNA reads as TGTGCCAGCAGCTTGGGAGGACTAGCGGCAGGTGAGCAGTTCTTC.

The chain employs TRBV11-3 and TRBJ2-2; TRBD1 matches 9 bases. The length of the CDR3 is 18 residues. CDR1 is SGHNT and CDR2 is YENEEA in the germline V gene. Unmatched junction bases numbered 8, after V lost 1 base and J lost 2 bases. CDR3: CASSLAPGQGGNTGELFF. CDR3 nucleotides: TGTGCCAGCAGCTTAGCCCCGGGACAGGGTGGCAACACCGGGGAGCTGTTTTTT.

The J gene is TRBJ2-1, the V gene TRBV7-9; 11 bases agree with TRBD2. This CDR3 comprises 15 residues. V dropped 5 bases and J dropped 3; count of bases not matched to a gene: 3. Germline V gives CDR1 SEHNR, CDR2 FQNEAQ (reference sequence). DNA for the CDR3: TGTGCCAGCAGCGGCACTAGCGGGGGCTACAATGAGCAGTTCTTC. This translates into CASSGTSGGYNEQFF. The full variable domain, its missing parts supplied by reference TRBV7-9 and TRBJ2-1, is DTGVSQNPRHKITKRGQNVTFRCDPISEHNRLYWYRQTLGQGPEFLTYFQNEAQLEKSRLLSDRFSAERPKGSFSTLEIQRTEQGDSAMYLCASSGTSGGYNEQFFGPGTRLTVL.

J is TRBJ1-2 and V is TRBV19; TRBD1 matches at 9 bases. Germline CDR1 reads LNHDA; CDR2 reads SQIVND (reference sequence). V lost 4 bases and J lost 7; bases outside the gene matches: 7. CDR3 length: 14 residues. CDR3 region: CASSTRDRVPGYTF. The CDR3 nucleotides read TGTGCCAGTAGTACTCGGGACAGGGTTCCTGGCTACACCTTC.

The V call is TRBV7-9, the J call TRBJ1-1; 7 nucleotides match TRBD1. The germline V gene encodes CDR1 SEHNR and CDR2 FQNEAQ (reference sequence). The V segment lost 1 base and the J segment 4 bases; nucleotides outside the gene matches: 6. The CDR3 has 15 residues. The CDR3 is CASSLEGGRGTEAFF. In DNA, the CDR3 is TGTGCCAGCAGCTTAGAAGGGGGCAGGGGCACTGAAGCTTTCTTT.

The gene calls are TRBV7-2 and TRBJ2-1, with 7 bases identical to TRBD2. This CDR3 has 14 amino acids. Losses at the gene ends were 5 bases for V and 5 bases for J; bases not matched to a gene: 6. Per germline, CDR1 SGHTA and CDR2 FQGNSA. The CDR3 sequence: CASSQTSTNNEQFF. In nucleotides, the CDR3 is TGTGCCAGCAGCCAGACTAGCACCAACAATGAGCAGTTCTTC.

The genes are TRBV19 and TRBJ2-2; no definite D call. The V and J ends lost 4 bases and 0 bases respectively, with 9 bases between them. Germline CDR1 reads LNHDA; CDR2 reads SQIVND (reference sequence). This CDR3 has 15 residues. DNA of the CDR3: TGTGCCAGTAGTAAGCTAATCGCGAACACCGGGGAGCTGTTTTTT. This codes for CASSKLIANTGELFF. Drawing the rest from reference TRBV19 and TRBJ2-2, the complete variable domain is DGGITQSPKYLFRKEGQNVTLSCEQNLNHDAMYWYRQDPGQGLRLIYYSQIVNDFQKGDIAEGYSVSREKKESFPLTVTSAQKNPTAFYLCASSKLIANTGELFFGEGSRLTVL.

The chain recombines TRBV7-9 with TRBJ2-7; D remains ambiguous. Germline CDR1 and CDR2: SEHNR and FQNEAQ (reference sequence). V was trimmed by 5 bases and J by 3 bases, leaving 14 bases between them. This CDR3 is built from 14 residues. CDR3 protein: CASSPGLPNYEQYF. DNA of the CDR3: TGTGCCAGCAGCCCCGGTCTACCTAACTACGAGCAGTACTTC.

V gene TRBV10-2 combines with J gene TRBJ2-7, with 13 nucleotides matching TRBD2. The CDR3 contains 15 residues. V was pared by 6 bases and J by 1 base, with 3 bases of the junction left unmatched. Germline loops: CDR1 WSHSY, CDR2 SAAADI. The CDR3 DNA follows: TGCGCCAGCAGAATGGGACTAGCGGGATCCTACGAGCAGTACTTC. This sequence encodes CASRMGLAGSYEQYF.

Written as DNA, the CDR3 is TGTGCCAGCAGTCCCCTGGGACAGCAAGAGACCCAGTACTTC. Its protein product is CASSPLGQQETQYF. This rearrangement joins TRBV28 to TRBJ2-5; 7 nucleotides line up with TRBD1. The junction had 5 bases not matched to a gene; V was cut back by 5 bases and J by 2 bases. The CDR3 extends over 14 amino acids. From germline, CDR1 is MDHEN and CDR2 SYDVKM.

With respect to this clone: In the same sample, other DNA sequences code for this CDR3. The chain is built from TRBV18 and TRBJ2-5; D not certain. Trimming shortened V by 0 bases and J by 2 bases, and 4 bases separated the two germline ends. The V gene's germline CDR1 is KGHSH and CDR2 LQKENI. This CDR3 spans 13 amino acids. CDR3 in amino acids: CASSPPSQETQYF. In DNA, the CDR3 is TGTGCCAGCTCACCACCCTCTCAAGAGACCCAGTACTTC. Complete variable domain (other parts from reference TRBV18 and TRBJ2-5): NAGVMQNPRHLVRRRGQEARLRCSPMKGHSHVYWYRQLPEEGLKFMVYLQKENIIDESGMPKERFSAEFPKEGPSILRIQQVVRGDSAAYFCASSPPSQETQYFGPGTRLLVL.

The chain employs TRBV7-3 and TRBJ2-3, with D maybe TRBD1 (6 bases). The V end was cut by 6 bases, the J end by 1 base, with 14 bases between. From germline, CDR1 is SGHTA and CDR2 FQGTGA. This CDR3 comprises 15 residues. CDR3 bases: TGTGCCAGCAGTCCCACAGGGATAGGCACAGATACGCAGTATTTT. Its protein product is CASSPTGIGTDTQYF.

The genes are TRBV18 and TRBJ1-3, with no clear D. The length of the CDR3 is 14 residues. CDR1 and CDR2 (germline): KGHSH, LQKENI. Trimming stripped 4 bases from V and 0 bases from J, with 7 bases between. The CDR3 sequence: CASSQQPSGNTIYF. For the CDR3, the DNA is TGTGCCAGCTCACAGCAACCCTCTGGAAACACCATATATTTT.

This clone turned up a few times. The J gene is TRBJ2-7, the V gene TRBV20-1; TRBD2 is a possible D gene (5 bases). The CDR3 loop spans 13 amino acids. Trimming cost V 3 bases and J 1 base, with 10 bases left between them. CDR1 is DFQATT and CDR2 is SNEGSKA in the germline V gene (reference sequence). CDR3 sequence reads: CSASQERSYEQYF. CDR3 nucleotide sequence: TGCAGTGCTAGTCAAGAGCGGTCCTACGAGCAGTACTTC.

This sequence joins TRBV7-2 and TRBJ2-7, with D perhaps TRBD1 (6 bases). Looked up from germline, CDR1 is SGHTA and CDR2 is FQGNSA. V was cut by 5 bases and J by 0 bases, with 17 bases left in between. CDR3 size: 16 residues. The CDR3 here is CASSPNMRGSSYEQYF. Here the CDR3 DNA reads TGTGCCAGCAGCCCAAATATGAGGGGGAGCTCCTACGAGCAGTACTTC.

The chain is built from TRBV5-4 and TRBJ1-2, with a tentative D call TRBD1 (6 bases). CDR1 and CDR2 (germline): SGHNT, YYREEE (reference sequence). The CDR3 has 13 amino acids. V lost 5 bases and J 4 bases, leaving 12 bases between the germline ends. CDR3 nucleotide sequence: TGTGCCAGCAGATCACAGGGCGTCTATGGCTACACCTTC. Protein: CASRSQGVYGYTF.